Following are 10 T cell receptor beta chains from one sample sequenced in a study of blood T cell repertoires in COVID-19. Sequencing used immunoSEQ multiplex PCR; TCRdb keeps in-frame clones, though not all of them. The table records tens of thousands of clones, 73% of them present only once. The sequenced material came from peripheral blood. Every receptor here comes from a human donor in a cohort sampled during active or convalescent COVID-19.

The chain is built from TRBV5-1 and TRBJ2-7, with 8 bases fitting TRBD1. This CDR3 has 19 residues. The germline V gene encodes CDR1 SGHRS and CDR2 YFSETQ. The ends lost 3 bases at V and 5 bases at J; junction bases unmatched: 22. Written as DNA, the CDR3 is TGCGCCAGCAGCTATCGGACCGGACAGGGTATCGAGTATTCAGACGAGCAGTACTTC. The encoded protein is CASSYRTGQGIEYSDEQYF. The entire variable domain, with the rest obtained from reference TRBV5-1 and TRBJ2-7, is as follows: KAGVTQTPRYLIKTRGQQVTLSCSPISGHRSVSWYQQTPGQGLQFLFEYFSETQRNKGNFPGRFSGRQFSNSRSEMNVSTLELGDSALYLCASSYRTGQGIEYSDEQYFGPGTRLTVT.

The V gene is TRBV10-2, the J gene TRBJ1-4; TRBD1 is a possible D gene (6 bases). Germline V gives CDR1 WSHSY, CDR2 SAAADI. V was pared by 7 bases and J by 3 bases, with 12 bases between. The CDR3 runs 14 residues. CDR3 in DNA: TGCGCCAGCACAACAGGGAGAGCTAATGAAAAACTGTTTTTT. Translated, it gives CASTTGRANEKLFF.

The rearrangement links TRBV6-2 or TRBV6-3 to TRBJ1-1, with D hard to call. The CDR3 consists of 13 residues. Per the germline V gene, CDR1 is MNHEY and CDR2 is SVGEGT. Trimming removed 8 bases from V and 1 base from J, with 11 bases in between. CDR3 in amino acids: CASRRGQNTEAFF. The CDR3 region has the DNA TGTGCCAGCCGCCGCGGCCAGAACACTGAAGCTTTCTTT.

CDR3 in DNA: TGTGCCAGCAGCCTACAGCTAAATGAGCAGTTCTTC. Encoded protein: CASSLQLNEQFF. V is TRBV28 and J is TRBJ2-1; unclear D gene. V was trimmed by 6 bases and J by 7 bases, leaving 10 bases between them. CDR1 and CDR2 from the germline V gene are MDHEN and SYDVKM. The CDR3 runs 12 residues.

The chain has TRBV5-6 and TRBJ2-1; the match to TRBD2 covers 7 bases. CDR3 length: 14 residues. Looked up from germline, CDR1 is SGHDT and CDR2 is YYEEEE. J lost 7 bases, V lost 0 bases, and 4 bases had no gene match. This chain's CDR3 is CASSLGLAVNEQFF. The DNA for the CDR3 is TGTGCCAGCAGCTTGGGACTAGCAGTGAATGAGCAGTTCTTC.

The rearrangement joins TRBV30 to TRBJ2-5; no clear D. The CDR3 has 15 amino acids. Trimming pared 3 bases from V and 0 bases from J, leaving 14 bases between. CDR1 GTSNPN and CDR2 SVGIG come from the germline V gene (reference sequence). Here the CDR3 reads CAWRQGTADQETQYF. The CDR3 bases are TGTGCCTGGAGGCAAGGAACAGCCGACCAAGAGACCCAGTACTTC.

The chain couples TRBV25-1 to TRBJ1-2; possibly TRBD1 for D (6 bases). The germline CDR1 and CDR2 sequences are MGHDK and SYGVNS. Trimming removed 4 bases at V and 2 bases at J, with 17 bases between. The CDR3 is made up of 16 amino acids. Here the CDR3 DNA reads TGTGCCAGCAGTGTCTCACCCTCCACAGGGAACTATGGCTACACCTTC. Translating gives CASSVSPSTGNYGYTF.

The CDR3 is CASSQWTGMHHYGYTF. CDR3 nucleotide sequence: TGCGCCAGCAGCCAGTGGACAGGGATGCACCACTATGGCTACACCTTC. The chain links TRBV4-3 to TRBJ1-2, with 8 bases aligning to TRBD1. J was trimmed by 3 bases and V by 3 bases; bases with no gene match: 9. The CDR3 sequence is 16 residues long. CDR1 and CDR2 from the germline V gene are LGHNA and YSLEER.

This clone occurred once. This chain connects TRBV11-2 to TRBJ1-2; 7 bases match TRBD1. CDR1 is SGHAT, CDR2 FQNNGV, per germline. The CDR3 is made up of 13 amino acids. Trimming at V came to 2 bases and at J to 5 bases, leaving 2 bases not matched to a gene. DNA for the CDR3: TGTGCCAGCAGCTTACGACAGGGTTATGGCTACACCTTC. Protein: CASSLRQGYGYTF. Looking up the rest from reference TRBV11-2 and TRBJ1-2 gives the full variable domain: EAGVAQSPRYKIIEKRQSVAFWCNPISGHATLYWYQQILGQGPKLLIQFQNNGVVDDSQLPKDRFSAERLKGVDSTLKIQPAKLEDSAVYLCASSLRQGYGYTFGSGTRLTVV.

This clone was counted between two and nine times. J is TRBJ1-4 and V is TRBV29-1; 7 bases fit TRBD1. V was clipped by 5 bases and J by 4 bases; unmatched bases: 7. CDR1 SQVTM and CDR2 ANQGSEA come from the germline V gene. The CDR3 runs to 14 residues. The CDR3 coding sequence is TGCAGCGTTAACCGGGACAGAGGTAATGAAAAACTGTTTTTT. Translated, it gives CSVNRDRGNEKLFF.